The 20 T cell receptor beta chains reported below all come from one sample, sequenced in a study of identical twins (TCRdb year 2016). Library preparation employed 5' RACE. The instrument was an Illumina HiSeq 2000. In-frame beta chains were kept once TCRdb had trimmed the public reads at Q25 with fastp and called clones with MiXCR. Each CDR3 protein gets just one entry, which takes the most common genes and DNA from the rows behind it. This sample has approximately 590,000 distinct CDR3 sequences in its table, and roughly 9.9% of those were observed once. The ten top clones hold roughly 3% of the sample. The sample was also linked to a second study, of yellow fever vaccine responses in identical twins.

The sequenced sample was PBMCs. All receptors derive from a woman under 30 in good health.

This clonotype was observed many times. The chain uses TRBV5-1 and TRBJ1-1, with TRBD1 as a possible D gene (6 bases). With 5 bases removed from V and 1 base from J, the gap between germline ends came to 12 bases. The CDR3 contains 14 residues. Germline V gene data show CDR1 as SGHRS and CDR2 as YFSETQ. CDR3 bases: TGCGCCAGCAGATTGATGACAGGGAACACTGAAGCTTTCTTT. It specifies CASRLMTGNTEAFF.

This clonotype was found a few times. This sequence joins TRBV7-2 and TRBJ2-1; D call uncertain. Germline loops: CDR1 SGHTA, CDR2 FQGNSA. V was cut by 0 bases and J by 6 bases, with 18 bases left in between. The CDR3 runs 17 residues. CDR3 sequence: CASSLAGRLGPGNEQFF. As DNA, the CDR3 is TGTGCCAGCAGCTTAGCGGGTAGGCTAGGCCCAGGCAATGAGCAGTTCTTC.

The J gene is TRBJ1-3, the V gene TRBV30; D is uncertain. CDR1 is GTSNPN and CDR2 is SVGIG in the germline V gene (reference sequence). V gave up 1 base and J gave up 0 bases, with 10 bases separating them. This CDR3 has 15 amino acids. CDR3 nucleotides: TGTGCCTGGAGTGAAGGGCAGATCTCTGGAAACACCATATATTTT. Amino acid sequence: CAWSEGQISGNTIYF.

This CDR3 is CSARGSTGVKYEQYF. DNA of the CDR3: TGCAGTGCTAGAGGGTCGACAGGGGTGAAATACGAGCAGTACTTC. The chain uses TRBV20-1 and TRBJ2-7; TRBD1 matches at 8 bases. With 1 base clipped from V and 4 bases from J, the junction kept 9 bases outside the gene matches. The length of the CDR3 is 15 residues. Germline CDR1 is DFQATT and CDR2 is SNEGSKA (reference sequence).

This clonotype was picked up many times. The V gene is TRBV15, the J gene TRBJ2-1, with 9 bases identical to TRBD2. The V segment lost 8 bases and the J segment 2 bases; nucleotides outside the gene matches: 4. The CDR3 totals 14 residues. Germline assignment: CDR1 LNHNV and CDR2 YYDKDF (reference sequence). The CDR3 sequence: CATGASGTYNEQFF. The CDR3 nucleotides read TGTGCCACCGGGGCTAGCGGGACCTACAATGAGCAGTTCTTC.

The sample holds a few counts of this clonotype. The chain carries TRBV27 and TRBJ2-7; 8 bases fit TRBD1. The length of the CDR3 is 15 residues. Germline values: CDR1 MNHEY, CDR2 SMNVEV (reference sequence). The V segment lost 5 bases and the J segment 0 bases; nucleotides outside the gene matches: 6. Here the CDR3 DNA reads TGTGCCAGCAGTGCTCGGACAGGGCCCTCCTACGAGCAGTACTTC. Its protein product is CASSARTGPSYEQYF.

There are a few counts of this clonotype. The rearrangement links TRBV5-1 to TRBJ2-5; 9 bases are a match to TRBD2. The CDR3 contains 16 residues. Trimming removed 0 bases from V and 7 bases from J; junction bases left unmatched: 10. Germline loops: CDR1 SGHRS, CDR2 YFSETQ. CDR3 loop: CASSLEVAGARGTQYF. CDR3 sequence (DNA): TGCGCCAGCAGCTTGGAGGTAGCGGGAGCCCGGGGGACCCAGTACTTC. Looking up the rest from reference TRBV5-1 and TRBJ2-5 gives the full variable domain: KAGVTQTPRYLIKTRGQQVTLSCSPISGHRSVSWYQQTPGQGLQFLFEYFSETQRNKGNFPGRFSGRQFSNSRSEMNVSTLELGDSALYLCASSLEVAGARGTQYFGPGTRLLVL.

This clonotype was picked up many times. The rearrangement joins TRBV28 to TRBJ2-5; the D gene could be TRBD1 or TRBD2 (5 bases each). The CDR3 consists of 16 residues. V was shortened by 6 bases and J by 1 base, with 18 bases between the two germline ends. Germline lookup yields CDR1 MDHEN and CDR2 SYDVKM. The CDR3 protein is CASRPSKVGTQETQYF. CDR3 DNA sequence: TGTGCCAGCAGACCATCAAAGGTGGGGACCCAAGAGACCCAGTACTTC.

This clonotype has only a few counts. The V gene is TRBV6-2 or TRBV6-3, the J gene TRBJ2-1, with D perhaps given as TRBD1 or TRBD2 (6 bases each). This CDR3 spans 11 amino acids. Per germline, CDR1 MNHEY and CDR2 SVGEGT. V was cut by 6 bases and J by 10 bases, with 10 bases left in between. The CDR3 here is CASSRGTEQFF. CDR3 bases: TGTGCCAGCAGCCGCGGGACAGAGCAGTTCTTC.

V usage is TRBV6-2 or TRBV6-3 and J usage is TRBJ2-6; TRBD1 might be the D (6 bases). This CDR3 is built from 16 residues. V shed 7 bases and J shed 0 bases, with 13 bases lying between them. The germline V gene has CDR1 MNHEY and CDR2 SVGEGT. The CDR3 DNA reads TGTGCCAGCACCACCCCAGGGGACTCTGGGGCCAACGTCCTGACTTTC. Amino acids: CASTTPGDSGANVLTF.

The chain has TRBV7-8 and TRBJ2-1, with 7 bases aligning to TRBD2. This CDR3 region has 15 residues. The junction had 10 bases not matched to a gene; V was cut back by 3 bases and J by 8 bases. Germline-derived CDR1 and CDR2 are SGHVS and FQNEAQ. Here the CDR3 DNA reads TGTGCCAGCAGCTTTGAAGCGGGGCTACTCGATGAGCAGTTCTTC. Translation: CASSFEAGLLDEQFF.

This clonotype occurred many times. In DNA form, the CDR3 reads TGTGCCAGCAGTTATAGCGGGAGACCCACAGATACGCAGTATTTT. This translates into CASSYSGRPTDTQYF. The chain is built from TRBV2 and TRBJ2-3; TRBD2 matches at 9 bases. With 5 bases clipped from V and 2 bases from J, the junction kept 5 bases outside the gene matches. The CDR3 runs 15 residues. CDR1 SNHLY and CDR2 FYNNEI come from the germline V gene.

In its sample, this clonotype was seen many times. The V gene is TRBV20-1, the J gene TRBJ2-7; D not certain. Trimming took 3 bases from V and 4 from J, leaving 13 bases between them. The CDR3 has 13 amino acids. Per germline, CDR1 DFQATT and CDR2 SNEGSKA (reference sequence). The CDR3 DNA reads TGCAGTGCTAGTCCCGACGGAGATTACGAGCAGTACTTC. Translated, it gives CSASPDGDYEQYF.

The chain has TRBV7-9 and TRBJ2-7, with D perhaps being TRBD1 or TRBD2 (5 bases each). Germline CDR1 is SEHNR and CDR2 is FQNEAQ (reference sequence). This CDR3 comprises 14 residues. The V and J ends lost 4 bases and 6 bases respectively, with 16 bases between them. CDR3 sequence: CASSSARDLTEQYF. CDR3 nucleotides: TGTGCCAGCAGCTCGGCCCGGGACCTGACCGAGCAGTACTTC.

This clonotype was seen more than once but under ten times. At one end, the junction sequence differs from germline, possibly due to a read error. CDR3 nucleotides: TGCTGTGCTAGACCATCTCTAGCGGGAGGGTGGGAGACCCAGTACTTC. Its translation is CCARPSLAGGWETQYF. V and J are TRBV20-1 and TRBJ2-5; the match to TRBD2 covers 12 bases. In germline, CDR1 is DFQATT, CDR2 SNEGSKA (reference sequence). The CDR3 spans 16 residues.

This clonotype came up many times. V usage is TRBV10-3 and J usage is TRBJ2-1, with TRBD1 matching over 9 bases. There are 12 residues in the CDR3. V dropped 7 bases and J dropped 8; count of bases not matched to a gene: 3. Germline assignment: CDR1 ENHRY and CDR2 SYGVKD. The CDR3 sequence: CAIMDRGYEQFF. Written as DNA, the CDR3 is TGTGCCATCATGGACAGGGGCTATGAGCAGTTCTTC.

V usage is TRBV4-3 and J usage is TRBJ2-6; unclear D gene. The CDR3 covers 18 residues. The germline gives CDR1 LGHNA, CDR2 YSLEER. The V end was cut by 0 bases, the J end by 0 bases, with 12 bases between. CDR3 protein: CASSQEVITYSGANVLTF. The CDR3 nucleotides are TGCGCCAGCAGCCAAGAGGTCATAACATACTCTGGGGCCAACGTCCTGACTTTC.

This clonotype has only a few counts. The V and J genes are TRBV20-1 and TRBJ1-2; 10 bases agree with TRBD1. The CDR3 spans 14 residues. V trimming: 6 bases; J trimming: 2 bases; junction bases outside the gene matches: 6. Germline V gives CDR1 DFQATT, CDR2 SNEGSKA (reference sequence). In DNA form, the CDR3 reads TGCAGTGCACAAGGGACAGGGGTCAACTATGGCTACACCTTC. This sequence encodes CSAQGTGVNYGYTF.

The rearrangement joins TRBV7-3 to TRBJ2-3, with 9 bases matching TRBD1. This CDR3 region has 16 residues. Germline V gives CDR1 SGHTA, CDR2 FQGTGA. Losses at the gene ends were 5 bases for V and 4 bases for J; bases not matched to a gene: 10. The CDR3 DNA reads as TGTGCCAGCAGCCCGTCGGGACAGGGAGGCGCAGATACGCAGTATTTT. This codes for CASSPSGQGGADTQYF.

This clonotype was detected many times. The V and J genes are TRBV5-6 and TRBJ1-6, with D tentatively TRBD1 (5 bases). V lost 0 bases and J 8 bases, leaving 12 bases between the germline ends. The CDR3 runs to 15 residues. Germline values: CDR1 SGHDT, CDR2 YYEEEE. CDR3 bases: TGTGCCAGCAGCTTGGTAGTGGGGACTGATTCACCCCTCCACTTT. This encodes CASSLVVGTDSPLHF.